Listed here are 22 T cell receptor beta chains from one sample, sequenced in a study of blood T cell repertoires in COVID-19. The repertoire was sequenced with immunoSEQ multiplex PCR; TCRdb's copy has only in-frame clones and lacks some. The profile covers about 250,000 clones, with roughly 80% appearing a single time and 8.9% taken by the ten largest. The material sequenced was peripheral blood. Every receptor here comes from a man older than 75 with acute or convalescent COVID-19.

The chain has TRBV6-6 and TRBJ2-7; weak D call: TRBD1 (5 bases). Trimming left V 0 bases short and J 5 bases short, with 17 bases between. The CDR3 covers 16 residues. The germline CDR1 and CDR2 sequences are MNHNY and SVGAGI (reference sequence). DNA of the CDR3: TGTGCCAGCAGTTACTCTTTTCAAACAGGAATCCACGAGCAGTACTTC. It codes for CASSYSFQTGIHEQYF.

The chain uses TRBV19 and TRBJ1-1, with 8 bases lining up with TRBD1. Trimming at V came to 3 bases and at J to 4 bases, leaving 4 bases not matched to a gene. From germline, CDR1 is LNHDA and CDR2 SQIVND (reference sequence). This CDR3 has 14 residues. The CDR3 protein is CASSIGRGPTEAFF. CDR3 in DNA: TGTGCCAGTAGTATCGGCAGGGGGCCCACTGAAGCTTTCTTT.

DNA of the CDR3: TGTGCCAGCAGTCCTACGCGGGACAGCAGATATGGCTACACCTTC. The encoded protein is CASSPTRDSRYGYTF. V is TRBV6-6 and J is TRBJ1-2, with 7 positions matching TRBD1. The V gene end was trimmed by 5 bases and the J gene end by 5 bases; junction bases not matched to a gene: 11. CDR1 MNHNY and CDR2 SVGAGI come from the germline V gene (reference sequence). This CDR3 has 15 amino acids.

This chain links TRBV6-1 with TRBJ2-1, with 11 nucleotides matching TRBD2. The V and J ends lost 4 bases and 0 bases, in that order; junction bases with no gene match: 5. Germline CDR1 MNHNS, CDR2 SASEGT. This CDR3 region has 17 residues. The CDR3 DNA reads TGTGCCAGCAGTGGCTCTAGCGGGGGGAGCTCCTACAATGAGCAGTTCTTC. Its translation is CASSGSSGGSSYNEQFF.

The chain joins TRBV28 to TRBJ2-2; D unclear. The CDR3 loop spans 13 amino acids. Germline V gene sequence: CDR1 MDHEN, CDR2 SYDVKM. The V gene lost 6 bases and the J gene lost 4 bases, with 9 bases spanning the gap. CDR3 DNA sequence: TGTGCCAGCAGGGTGCGGTTCACCGGGGAGCTGTTTTTT. It yields the protein CASRVRFTGELFF.

This clone turned up a few times. The chain combines TRBV6-1 with TRBJ1-2; D might be TRBD1 (5 bases). Trimming cost V 0 bases and J 5 bases, with 16 bases left between them. This CDR3 spans 16 amino acids. The germline gives CDR1 MNHNS, CDR2 SASEGT. CDR3 protein: CASSEALTGVGYGYTF. In nucleotides, the CDR3 is TGTGCCAGCAGTGAAGCGCTCACGGGGGTTGGATATGGCTACACCTTC.

The rearrangement uses TRBV24-1 and TRBJ2-3; 16 bases are a match to TRBD2. This CDR3 has 17 amino acids. Trimming removed 6 bases from V and 5 bases from J; junction bases left unmatched: 7. Germline CDR1 KGHDR, CDR2 SFDVKD. The CDR3 sequence: CATSTGTSGGAIDTQYF. CDR3 sequence (DNA): TGTGCCACCAGTACCGGGACTAGCGGGGGGGCGATAGATACGCAGTATTTT.

The rearrangement links TRBV19 to TRBJ2-1; 15 bases are a match to TRBD2. V gave up 5 bases and J gave up 7 bases; unmatched junction bases: 6. The CDR3 contains 16 residues. CDR1 and CDR2 (germline): LNHDA, SQIVND (reference sequence). The CDR3 region is CASSARTSGGANEQFF. The CDR3, as DNA: TGTGCCAGTAGTGCCCGGACTAGCGGGGGGGCAAATGAGCAGTTCTTC.

The chain carries TRBV4-2 and TRBJ2-3, with 7 bases identical to TRBD2. Unmatched junction bases numbered 2, after V lost 1 base and J lost 1 base. The germline V gene has CDR1 LGHNA and CDR2 YNFKEQ. CDR3 size: 15 residues. The CDR3 coding sequence is TGTGCCAGCAGCCAAGCTAGCGGACGCACAGATACGCAGTATTTT. It yields the protein CASSQASGRTDTQYF.

This clone was detected only once. J is TRBJ2-1 and V is TRBV6-5, with 9 positions matching TRBD2. The CDR3 runs to 14 residues. V shed 8 bases and J 8 bases; nucleotides not matched to a gene: 10. CDR1 is MNHEY, CDR2 SVGAGI, per germline. Here the CDR3 reads CASSRTSDPHEQFF. In DNA form, the CDR3 reads TGTGCCAGCTCGAGGACTAGCGACCCCCATGAGCAGTTCTTC.

The rearrangement links TRBV18 to TRBJ2-6; a possible D gene is TRBD1 (5 bases). Germline loops: CDR1 KGHSH, CDR2 LQKENI. Between the trimmed V and J ends, which lost 0 bases and 0 bases, there was a span of 15 bases. CDR3 length: 19 amino acids. CDR3 DNA sequence: TGTGCCAGCTCACCACCGGGCTGGCAGGGTTTCTCTGGGGCCAACGTCCTGACTTTC. Translated: CASSPPGWQGFSGANVLTF.

The chain employs TRBV5-1 and TRBJ2-2; 9 bases align to TRBD1. Losses at the gene ends were 6 bases for V and 0 bases for J; bases not matched to a gene: 3. From germline, CDR1 is SGHRS and CDR2 YFSETQ. The CDR3 covers 15 residues. The chain's CDR3 is CASTRQGANTGELFF. The CDR3 DNA is TGCGCCAGCACCAGACAGGGGGCGAACACCGGGGAGCTGTTTTTT.

The chain couples TRBV11-2 to TRBJ2-7; a possible D gene is TRBD1 (5 bases). The CDR3 has 14 amino acids. V dropped 5 bases and J dropped 1 base, with 12 bases sitting between them. CDR1 and CDR2 from the germline V gene are SGHAT and FQNNGV. The CDR3 sequence is CASSGRGRSYEQYF. CDR3 DNA: TGTGCCAGCAGCGGAAGGGGCCGATCCTACGAGCAGTACTTC.

The chain uses TRBV5-4 and TRBJ1-2; D is possibly TRBD1 (6 bases). CDR1 is SGHNT and CDR2 is YYREEE in the germline V gene (reference sequence). CDR3 length: 14 amino acids. The ends were cut back, 0 bases at V and 3 bases at J, with 9 bases in the middle. Written as DNA, the CDR3 is TGTGCCAGCAGCTTGGACGGGGGGCACTATGGCTACACCTTC. This translates into CASSLDGGHYGYTF.

This clone was detected a few times. V usage is TRBV10-3 and J usage is TRBJ2-7, with 9 nucleotides matching TRBD1. J lost 3 bases, V lost 6 bases, and 3 bases had no gene match. The CDR3 sequence is 13 residues long. Germline V gene lookup returns CDR1 ENHRY and CDR2 SYGVKD. Written as DNA, the CDR3 is TGTGCCATCAGCCCGGGACAGGGCTACGAGCAGTACTTC. This sequence encodes CAISPGQGYEQYF.

The gene calls are TRBV29-1 and TRBJ2-1; 11 bases are shared with TRBD1. This CDR3 has 14 residues. Germline values: CDR1 SQVTM, CDR2 ANQGSEA. The trim removed 3 bases at V and 3 bases at J, leaving 1 base unmatched. The CDR3 DNA reads TGCAGCGTTGAGGGACAGGGGGTCTACAATGAGCAGTTCTTC. Protein: CSVEGQGVYNEQFF.

This clone was counted between two and nine times. The V call is TRBV24-1, the J call TRBJ2-3; D may be TRBD1 (6 bases). The CDR3 covers 14 residues. The V gene lost 4 bases and the J gene lost 4 bases, with 11 bases spanning the gap. Looked up from germline, CDR1 is KGHDR and CDR2 is SFDVKD. The CDR3 DNA is TGTGCCACCAGTGACCGGGACACCTCAGATACGCAGTATTTT. This sequence encodes CATSDRDTSDTQYF.

This clone was counted only a few times. The rearrangement joins TRBV7-9 to TRBJ2-4; D may be TRBD1 (6 bases). The CDR3 covers 17 residues. The ends were cut back, 5 bases at V and 0 bases at J, with 17 bases in the middle. Germline CDR1 SEHNR, CDR2 FQNEAQ (reference sequence). In nucleotides, the CDR3 is TGTGCCAGCAGCGAAATAGTTGGGGGCATAGCCAAAAACATTCAGTACTTC. This gives the protein CASSEIVGGIAKNIQYF.

J is TRBJ1-6 and V is TRBV28; a possible D gene is TRBD1 (6 bases). Germline V lookup: CDR1 MDHEN, CDR2 SYDVKM. The CDR3 is 13 residues long. V was clipped by 10 bases and J by 6 bases, with 13 bases between them. The CDR3 DNA is TGTGCCACCGAACAGGGAAGTAATTCACCCCTCCACTTT. Protein sequence: CATEQGSNSPLHF.

The rearrangement links TRBV2 to TRBJ2-7; weak D call: TRBD2 (6 bases). V was clipped by 5 bases and J by 6 bases, with 17 bases between them. CDR1 is SNHLY, CDR2 FYNNEI, per germline. This CDR3 is 14 amino acids long. The CDR3 here is CASSPTPLGGEQYF. Here the CDR3 DNA reads TGTGCCAGCAGTCCGACCCCGCTGGGGGGCGAGCAGTACTTC.

The chain is built from TRBV6-6 and TRBJ1-1; 9 nucleotides match TRBD1. The CDR3 is 18 amino acids. V gave up 5 bases and J gave up 3 bases; unmatched junction bases: 16. From germline, CDR1 is MNHNY and CDR2 SVGAGI (reference sequence). The DNA of the CDR3 is TGTGCCAGCAGTCATACCCGGAACAGGGGGCCTGGAGACACTGAAGCTTTCTTT. The encoded protein is CASSHTRNRGPGDTEAFF.

This clone was seen only a few times. The genes are TRBV25-1 and TRBJ1-4; 8 bases map to TRBD1. CDR1 and CDR2 from the germline V gene are MGHDK and SYGVNS. V shed 4 bases and J 6 bases; nucleotides not matched to a gene: 4. The CDR3 has 14 residues. Here the CDR3 reads CASSAEQGDEKLFF. The CDR3 nucleotides read TGTGCCAGCAGTGCGGAACAGGGGGATGAAAAACTGTTTTTT.